The TCR beta chain under discussion was sequenced for a study of T cell repertoires in cytomegalovirus infection. Study at large: Matching HLA type, along with CMV infection, was indicated by public TCR beta signatures.

The CDR3 loop spans 17 amino acids. Per germline, CDR1 GTSNPN and CDR2 SVGIG (reference sequence). The germline V and J ends were trimmed by 5 bases and 2 bases, with 19 bases remaining between them. Regarding the study as a whole: Carriage of CMV together with the relevant HLA was identifiable through cumulative public TCR beta family frequency. HLA-C-restricted TCR beta clonotypes specific for CMV led the ex vivo response.

TCRdb ran MiXCR on the reads and lists one entry per CDR3 protein. This sample has hundreds of thousands of distinct CDR3 sequences; about 11% occur once, and the top ten carry about a tenth. This clonotype was found many times. Antigen specificity is unknown. Sequencing was carried out using PBMCs. The clonotype originates from a human donor in good health (CMV status not recorded). Some clones in this sample may be carry-over from other donors' samples. The J gene is TRBJ2-6, the V gene TRBV30; TRBD2 is a possible D gene (7 bases). CDR3 region: CAWGGGWAGAGANVLTF. The CDR3 DNA reads TGTGCCTGGGGGGGGGGCTGGGCAGGGGCTGGGGCCAACGTCCTGACTTTC.